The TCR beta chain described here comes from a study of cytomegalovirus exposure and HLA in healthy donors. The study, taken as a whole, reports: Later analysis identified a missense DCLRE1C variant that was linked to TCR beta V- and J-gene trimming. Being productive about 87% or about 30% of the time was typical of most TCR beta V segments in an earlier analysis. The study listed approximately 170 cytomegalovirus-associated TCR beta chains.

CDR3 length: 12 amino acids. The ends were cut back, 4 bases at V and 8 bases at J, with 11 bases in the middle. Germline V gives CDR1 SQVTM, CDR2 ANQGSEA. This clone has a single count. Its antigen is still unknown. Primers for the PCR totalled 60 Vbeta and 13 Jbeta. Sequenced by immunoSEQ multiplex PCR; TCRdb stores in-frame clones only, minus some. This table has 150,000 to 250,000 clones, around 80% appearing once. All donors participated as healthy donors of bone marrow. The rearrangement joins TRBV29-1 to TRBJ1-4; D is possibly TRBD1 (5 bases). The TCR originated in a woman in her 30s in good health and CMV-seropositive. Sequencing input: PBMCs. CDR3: CSVGGGGEKLFF. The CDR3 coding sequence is TGCAGCGTTGGGGGCGGCGGAGAAAAACTGTTTTTT.